This entry describes one TCR beta chain. Its target is not known. The source of the sample is a study of vaccination effects on CD4 cells after COVID-19. Cultured cells yielded isolated CD4+ T cells after less than 11 days. IL-2 medium supplanted half the medium on days 3 and 7. Germline loops: CDR1 SGHDT, CDR2 YYEEEE. V gave up 3 bases and J gave up 9 bases; unmatched junction bases: 12. The CDR3 sequence is 15 residues long. Profiling relied on immunoSEQ multiplex PCR, and the TCRdb table lists in-frame clones only, not all of them. The table has some 31,000 clones, about two thirds seen once; the top ten hold about 3.8%.

The sequence derives from a human donor who received a COVID-19 vaccine. The sample was CD4+ T cells from PBMCs cultured without peptide, taken before COVID-19 vaccination. The genes are TRBV5-6 and TRBJ2-7, with 10 bases that match TRBD2. The CDR3 DNA reads as TGTGCCAGCAGCTCCGGTCTAGCGGGAGTTCCTGGGCAGTACTTC. Amino acid sequence: CASSSGLAGVPGQYF. The full variable domain, rest sourced from reference TRBV5-6 and TRBJ2-7, is DAGVTQSPTHLIKTRGQQVTLRCSPKSGHDTVSWYQQALGQGPQFIFQYYEEEERQRGNFPDRFSGHQFPNYSSELNVNALLLGDSALYLCASSSGLAGVPGQYFGPGTRLTVT.